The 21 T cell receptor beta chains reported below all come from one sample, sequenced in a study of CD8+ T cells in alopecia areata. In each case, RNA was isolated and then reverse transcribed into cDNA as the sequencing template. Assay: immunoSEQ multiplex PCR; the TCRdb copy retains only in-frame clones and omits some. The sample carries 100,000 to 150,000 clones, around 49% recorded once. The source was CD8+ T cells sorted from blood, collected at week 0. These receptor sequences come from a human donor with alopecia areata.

The CDR3 DNA reads as TGCAGCGTGGTCGTCGACAGGGACTCCGGGGCCAACGTCCTGACTTTC. It translates to CSVVVDRDSGANVLTF. V and J are TRBV29-1 and TRBJ2-6; a possible D gene is TRBD1 (7 bases). The CDR3 length is 16 residues. The V gene lost 6 bases and the J gene lost 4 bases, with 19 bases spanning the gap. Germline lookup yields CDR1 SQVTM and CDR2 ANQGSEA. Looking up the rest from reference TRBV29-1 and TRBJ2-6 gives the full variable domain: SAVISQKPSRDICQRGTSLTIQCQVDSQVTMMFWYRQQPGQSLTLIATANQGSEATYESGFVIDKFPISRPNLTFSTLTVSNMSPEDSSIYLCSVVVDRDSGANVLTFGAGSRLTVL.

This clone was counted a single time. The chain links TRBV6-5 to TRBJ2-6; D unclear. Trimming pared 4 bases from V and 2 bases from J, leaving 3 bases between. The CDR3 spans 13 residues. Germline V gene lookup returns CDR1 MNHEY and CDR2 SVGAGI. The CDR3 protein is CASSLAGANVLTF. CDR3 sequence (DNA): TGTGCCAGCAGTTTGGCTGGGGCCAACGTCCTGACTTTC.

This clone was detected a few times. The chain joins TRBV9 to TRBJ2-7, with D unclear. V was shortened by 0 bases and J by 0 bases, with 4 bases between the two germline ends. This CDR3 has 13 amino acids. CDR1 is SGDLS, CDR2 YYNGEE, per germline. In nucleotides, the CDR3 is TGTGCCAGCAGCGTAGAATCCTCCTACGAGCAGTACTTC. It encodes CASSVESSYEQYF.

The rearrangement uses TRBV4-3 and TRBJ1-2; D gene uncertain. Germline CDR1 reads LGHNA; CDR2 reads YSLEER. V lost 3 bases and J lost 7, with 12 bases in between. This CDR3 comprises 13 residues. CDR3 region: CASSHLEAPGYTF. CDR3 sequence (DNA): TGCGCCAGCAGCCATCTCGAGGCTCCTGGCTACACCTTC.

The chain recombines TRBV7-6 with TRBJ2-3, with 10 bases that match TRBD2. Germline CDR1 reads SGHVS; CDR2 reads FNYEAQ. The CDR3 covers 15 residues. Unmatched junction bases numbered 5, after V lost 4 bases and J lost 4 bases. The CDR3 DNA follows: TGTGCCAGCAGCTCACGACTAGCGGGCGCAGATACGCAGTATTTT. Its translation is CASSSRLAGADTQYF.

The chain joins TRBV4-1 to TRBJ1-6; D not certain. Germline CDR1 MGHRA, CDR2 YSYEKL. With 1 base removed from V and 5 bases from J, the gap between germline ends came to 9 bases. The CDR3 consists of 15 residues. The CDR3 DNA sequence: TGCGCCAGCAGCCAAGCCCCCAGCAATAATTCACCCCTCCACTTT. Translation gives CASSQAPSNNSPLHF.

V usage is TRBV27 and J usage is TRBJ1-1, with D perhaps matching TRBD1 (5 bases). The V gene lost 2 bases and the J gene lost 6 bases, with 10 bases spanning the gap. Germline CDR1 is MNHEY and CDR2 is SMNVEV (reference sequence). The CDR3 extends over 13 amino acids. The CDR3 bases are TGTGCCAGCAGTTTAGGGGGAGGAGCTGAAGCTTTCTTT. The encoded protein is CASSLGGGAEAFF.

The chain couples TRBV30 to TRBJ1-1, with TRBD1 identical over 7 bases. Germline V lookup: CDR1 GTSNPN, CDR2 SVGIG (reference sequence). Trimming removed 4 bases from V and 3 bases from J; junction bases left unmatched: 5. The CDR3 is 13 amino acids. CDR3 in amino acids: CAWTRGGHTEAFF. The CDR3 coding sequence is TGTGCCTGGACCAGAGGGGGCCACACTGAAGCTTTCTTT.

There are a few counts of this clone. The CDR3 coding sequence is TGCAGCGTTGAAAAAGGGGAAAAACTGTTTTTT. Its protein is CSVEKGEKLFF. The chain combines TRBV29-1 with TRBJ1-4; D uncertain. The germline gives CDR1 SQVTM, CDR2 ANQGSEA. Trimming took 2 bases from V and 8 from J, leaving 6 bases between them. This CDR3 region has 11 residues. The whole variable domain, filled in from reference TRBV29-1 and TRBJ1-4, reads SAVISQKPSRDICQRGTSLTIQCQVDSQVTMMFWYRQQPGQSLTLIATANQGSEATYESGFVIDKFPISRPNLTFSTLTVSNMSPEDSSIYLCSVEKGEKLFFGSGTQLSVL.

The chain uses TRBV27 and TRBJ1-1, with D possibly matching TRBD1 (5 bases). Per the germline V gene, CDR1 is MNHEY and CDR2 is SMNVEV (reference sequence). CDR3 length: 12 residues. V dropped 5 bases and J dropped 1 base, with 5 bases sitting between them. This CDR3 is CASSGGNTEAFF. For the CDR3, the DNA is TGTGCCAGCAGTGGGGGGAACACTGAAGCTTTCTTT.

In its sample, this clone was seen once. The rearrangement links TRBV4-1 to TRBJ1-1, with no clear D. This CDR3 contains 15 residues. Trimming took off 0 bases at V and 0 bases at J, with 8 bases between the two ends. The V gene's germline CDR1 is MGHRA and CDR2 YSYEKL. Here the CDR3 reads CASSQDLGLNTEAFF. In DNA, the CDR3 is TGCGCCAGCAGCCAAGATTTAGGGTTGAACACTGAAGCTTTCTTT.

In DNA form, the CDR3 reads TGTGCCAGCAGCCCCCGGGTGAACAATGAGCAGTTCTTC. Translation gives CASSPRVNNEQFF. J is TRBJ2-1 and V is TRBV7-8; D call uncertain. The germline V and J ends were trimmed by 5 bases and 5 bases, with 10 bases remaining between them. The CDR3 extends over 13 amino acids. Germline assignment: CDR1 SGHVS and CDR2 FQNEAQ.

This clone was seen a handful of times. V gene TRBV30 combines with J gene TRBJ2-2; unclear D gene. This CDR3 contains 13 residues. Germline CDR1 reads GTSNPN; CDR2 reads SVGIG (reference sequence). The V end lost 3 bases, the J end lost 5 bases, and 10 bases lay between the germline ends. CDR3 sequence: CAWRAAKTGELFF. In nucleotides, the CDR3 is TGTGCCTGGAGAGCCGCCAAGACCGGGGAGCTGTTTTTT. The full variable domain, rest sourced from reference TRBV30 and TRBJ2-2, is SQTIHQWPATLVQPVGSPLSLECTVEGTSNPNLYWYRQAAGRGLQLLFYSVGIGQISSEVPQNLSASRPQDRQFILSSKKLLLSDSGFYLCAWRAAKTGELFFGEGSRLTVL.

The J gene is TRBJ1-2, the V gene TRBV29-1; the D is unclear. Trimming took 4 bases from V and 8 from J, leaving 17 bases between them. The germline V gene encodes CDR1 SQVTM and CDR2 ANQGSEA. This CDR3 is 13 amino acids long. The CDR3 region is CSVGGLRVGGYTF. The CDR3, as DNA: TGCAGCGTTGGAGGGCTAAGGGTCGGAGGCTACACCTTC.

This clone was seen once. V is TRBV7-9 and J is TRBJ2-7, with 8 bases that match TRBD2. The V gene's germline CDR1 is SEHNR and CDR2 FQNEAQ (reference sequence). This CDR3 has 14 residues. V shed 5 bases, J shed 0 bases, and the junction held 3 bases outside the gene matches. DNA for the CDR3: TGTGCCAGCAGCCCGCTAGCGGGCTCCTACGAGCAGTACTTC. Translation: CASSPLAGSYEQYF.

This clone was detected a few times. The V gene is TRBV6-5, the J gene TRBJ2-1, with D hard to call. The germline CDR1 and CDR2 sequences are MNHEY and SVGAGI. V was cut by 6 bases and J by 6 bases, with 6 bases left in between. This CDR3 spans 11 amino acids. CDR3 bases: TGTGCCAGCAGCTCACTCAATGAGCAGTTCTTC. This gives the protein CASSSLNEQFF.

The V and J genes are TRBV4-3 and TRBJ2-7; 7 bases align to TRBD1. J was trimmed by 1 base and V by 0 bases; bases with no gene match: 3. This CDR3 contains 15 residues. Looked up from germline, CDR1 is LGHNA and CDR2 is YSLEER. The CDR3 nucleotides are TGCGCCAGCAGCCAAGAGACAGGGACATCCTACGAGCAGTACTTC. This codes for CASSQETGTSYEQYF.

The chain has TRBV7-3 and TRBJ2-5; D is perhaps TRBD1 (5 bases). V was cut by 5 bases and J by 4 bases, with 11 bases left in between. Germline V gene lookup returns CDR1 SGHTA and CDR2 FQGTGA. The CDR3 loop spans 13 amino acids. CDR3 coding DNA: TGTGCCAGCAGCCCCAGGGTCCCAGAGACCCAGTACTTC. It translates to CASSPRVPETQYF.

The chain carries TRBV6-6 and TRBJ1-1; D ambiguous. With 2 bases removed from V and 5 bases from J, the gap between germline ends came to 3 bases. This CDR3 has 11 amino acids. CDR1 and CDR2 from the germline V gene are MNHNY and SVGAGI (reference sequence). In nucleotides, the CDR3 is TGTGCCAGCAGTTACGGGACTGAAGCTTTCTTT. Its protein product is CASSYGTEAFF.

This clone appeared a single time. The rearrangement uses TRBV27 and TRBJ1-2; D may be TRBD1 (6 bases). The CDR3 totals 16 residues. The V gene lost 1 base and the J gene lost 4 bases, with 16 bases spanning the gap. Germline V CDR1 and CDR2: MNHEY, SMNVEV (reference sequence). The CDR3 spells CASSLFGGAGAYGYTF. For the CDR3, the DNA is TGTGCCAGCAGTTTATTCGGAGGGGCAGGGGCCTATGGCTACACCTTC.

CDR3 in DNA: TGCGCCAGCAGCCAAGGGACAGGATTCTACGAGCAGTACTTC. Its protein is CASSQGTGFYEQYF. J is TRBJ2-7 and V is TRBV4-1, with 7 bases matching TRBD1. This CDR3 comprises 14 residues. Germline loops: CDR1 MGHRA, CDR2 YSYEKL. J was trimmed by 3 bases and V by 1 base; bases with no gene match: 3.